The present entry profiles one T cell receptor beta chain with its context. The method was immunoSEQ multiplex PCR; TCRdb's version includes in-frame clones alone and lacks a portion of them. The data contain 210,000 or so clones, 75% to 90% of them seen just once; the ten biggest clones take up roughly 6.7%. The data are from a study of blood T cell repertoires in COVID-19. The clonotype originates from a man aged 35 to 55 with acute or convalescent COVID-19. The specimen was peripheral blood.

CDR3 in amino acids: CASSEPTVQGAFF. As DNA, the CDR3 is TGTGCCAGCAGTGAACCTACGGTACAGGGGGCTTTCTTT. The chain employs TRBV6-1 and TRBJ1-1; 7 nucleotides match TRBD1. Germline loops: CDR1 MNHNS, CDR2 SASEGT. This CDR3 is built from 13 residues. J lost 11 bases, V lost 2 bases, and 8 bases had no gene match.